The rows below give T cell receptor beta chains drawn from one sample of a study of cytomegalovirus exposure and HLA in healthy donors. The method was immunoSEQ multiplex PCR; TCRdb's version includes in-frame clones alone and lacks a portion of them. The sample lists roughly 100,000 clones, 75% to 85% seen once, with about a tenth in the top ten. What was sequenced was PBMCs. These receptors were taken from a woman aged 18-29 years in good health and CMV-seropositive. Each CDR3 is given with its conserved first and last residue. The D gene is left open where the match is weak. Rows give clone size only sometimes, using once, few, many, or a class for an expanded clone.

CDR3aa: CASSIYSGSQETQYF
CDR3nt: TGTGCCAGTAGTATCTATAGCGGGAGCCAAGAGACCCAGTACTTC
v_gene: TRBV19
d_gene: TRBD2
abundance: -
j_gene: TRBJ2-5

CDR3aa: CASSPFTGDYEQYF
CDR3nt: TGTGCCAGCAGTCCTTTTACAGGGGACTACGAGCAGTACTTC
v_gene: TRBV28
d_gene: TRBD1
abundance: -
j_gene: TRBJ2-7

CDR3aa: CASSLEQGLLYEQYF
CDR3nt: TGTGCCAGCAGCTTGGAACAGGGTCTCCTCTACGAGCAGTACTTC
v_gene: TRBV5-4
d_gene: -
abundance: -
j_gene: TRBJ2-7

CDR3aa: CASRGLAGEIGSTDTQYF
CDR3nt: TGTGCCAGCAGGGGACTAGCGGGAGAAATAGGGAGCACAGATACGCAGTATTTT
v_gene: TRBV27
d_gene: TRBD2
abundance: -
j_gene: TRBJ2-3

CDR3aa: CASSKPAGGIYNEQFF
CDR3nt: TGTGCCAGCAGTAAGCCAGCGGGAGGGATCTACAATGAGCAGTTCTTC
v_gene: TRBV27
d_gene: TRBD2
abundance: -
j_gene: TRBJ2-1

CDR3aa: CASSPGQVVGELFF
CDR3nt: TGTGCCAGCAGTCCAGGACAGGTGGTCGGGGAGCTGTTTTTT
v_gene: TRBV6-1
d_gene: TRBD1
abundance: -
j_gene: TRBJ2-2

CDR3aa: CASRSTGRHEQYF
CDR3nt: TGTGCCAGCAGATCGACAGGACGACACGAGCAGTACTTC
v_gene: TRBV27
d_gene: -
abundance: -
j_gene: TRBJ2-7

CDR3aa: CASSQDDAASGNNEQFF
CDR3nt: TGTGCCAGCAGCCAAGATGATGCGGCTAGCGGGAACAATGAGCAGTTCTTC
v_gene: TRBV4-2
d_gene: TRBD2
abundance: -
j_gene: TRBJ2-1

CDR3aa: CASSEKTGVGIQYF
CDR3nt: TGCGCCAGCAGTGAGAAAACAGGGGTCGGCATTCAGTACTTC
v_gene: TRBV10-1
d_gene: TRBD1
abundance: -
j_gene: TRBJ2-4

CDR3aa: CASSQWPIPVLTDTQYF
CDR3nt: TGCGCCAGCAGTCAGTGGCCCATTCCAGTTTTGACAGATACGCAGTATTTT
v_gene: TRBV23-1
d_gene: -
abundance: -
j_gene: TRBJ2-3

CDR3aa: CASSLGLAKELFF
CDR3nt: TGTGCCAGCAGCTTGGGACTAGCGAAGGAGCTGTTTTTT
v_gene: TRBV7-9
d_gene: TRBD2
abundance: -
j_gene: TRBJ2-2

CDR3aa: CASSVDATYEQYF
CDR3nt: TGTGCCAGCAGCGTCGATGCTACCTACGAGCAGTACTTC
v_gene: TRBV9
d_gene: -
abundance: -
j_gene: TRBJ2-7

CDR3aa: CASTGSLAKNIQYF
CDR3nt: TGTGCCAGCACAGGGTCCCTAGCCAAAAACATTCAGTACTTC
v_gene: TRBV2
d_gene: -
abundance: -
j_gene: TRBJ2-4

CDR3aa: CAISESLRLIYGYTF
CDR3nt: TGTGCCATCAGTGAGTCGTTGCGGCTGATCTATGGCTACACCTTC
v_gene: TRBV10-3
d_gene: -
abundance: once
j_gene: TRBJ1-2

CDR3aa: CASSWDRGRTGELFF
CDR3nt: TGTGCCAGCAGCTGGGACAGGGGGCGGACCGGGGAGCTGTTTTTT
v_gene: TRBV7-8
d_gene: TRBD1
abundance: -
j_gene: TRBJ2-2

CDR3aa: CASGKTGGTDTQYF
CDR3nt: TGTGCCAGTGGCAAGACAGGGGGAACAGATACGCAGTATTTT
v_gene: TRBV19
d_gene: TRBD1
abundance: -
j_gene: TRBJ2-3

CDR3aa: CASSLMTGVDYEQYF
CDR3nt: TGTGCCAGCAGCTTAATGACGGGGGTTGACTACGAGCAGTACTTC
v_gene: TRBV7-2
d_gene: -
abundance: -
j_gene: TRBJ2-7

CDR3aa: CASSVLTGDGYTF
CDR3nt: TGTGCCAGCAGCGTATTGACAGGGGATGGCTACACCTTC
v_gene: TRBV9
d_gene: TRBD1
abundance: -
j_gene: TRBJ1-2

CDR3aa: CASSEPDSSSYEQYF
CDR3nt: TGTGCCAGCAGTGAACCCGACAGCAGCTCCTACGAGCAGTACTTC
v_gene: TRBV2
d_gene: -
abundance: -
j_gene: TRBJ2-7

CDR3aa: CASYRWGSTEAFF
CDR3nt: TGTGCCAGTTACAGGTGGGGTAGTACTGAAGCTTTCTTT
v_gene: TRBV19
d_gene: -
abundance: many
j_gene: TRBJ1-1

CDR3aa: CASSFGTIPYEQYF
CDR3nt: TGTGCCAGCAGTTTCGGGACTATACCCTACGAGCAGTACTTC
v_gene: TRBV27
d_gene: TRBD2
abundance: -
j_gene: TRBJ2-7

CDR3aa: CASSFSGETQYF
CDR3nt: TGCGCCAGCAGCTTCTCGGGAGAGACCCAGTACTTC
v_gene: TRBV5-1
d_gene: -
abundance: -
j_gene: TRBJ2-5

CDR3aa: CASSFVTGQYF
CDR3nt: TGTGCCAGCAGCTTTGTAACAGGGCAGTACTTC
v_gene: TRBV11-2
d_gene: -
abundance: few
j_gene: TRBJ2-7

CDR3aa: CASSLEWAGDTEAFF
CDR3nt: TGCGCCAGCAGCTTGGAATGGGCCGGGGATACTGAAGCTTTCTTT
v_gene: TRBV5-1
d_gene: -
abundance: -
j_gene: TRBJ1-1

CDR3aa: CASSFGPSGEYF
CDR3nt: TGTGCCAGCAGCTTTGGACCAAGCGGGGAGTATTTT
v_gene: TRBV5-6
d_gene: TRBD2
abundance: few
j_gene: TRBJ2-3

CDR3aa: CASSFNWESSYNEQFF
CDR3nt: TGTGCCAGCAGTTTTAATTGGGAGAGCTCCTACAATGAGCAGTTCTTC
v_gene: TRBV28
d_gene: -
abundance: -
j_gene: TRBJ2-1

CDR3aa: CASSQDVSGYEQYF
CDR3nt: TGCGCCAGCAGCCAAGATGTCAGCGGGTACGAGCAGTACTTC
v_gene: TRBV4-3
d_gene: -
abundance: -
j_gene: TRBJ2-7

CDR3aa: CASSPFGVLAGVATGEQYF
CDR3nt: TGTGCCAGCTCACCATTCGGAGTACTAGCGGGAGTAGCAACGGGTGAGCAGTACTTC
v_gene: TRBV18
d_gene: TRBD2
abundance: -
j_gene: TRBJ2-7

CDR3aa: CAISESTGQPQHF
CDR3nt: TGTGCCATCAGTGAGTCGACGGGTCAGCCCCAGCATTTT
v_gene: TRBV10-3
d_gene: -
abundance: few
j_gene: TRBJ1-5

CDR3aa: CASSPRTSGLLYTDTQYF
CDR3nt: TGTGCCAGCAGCCCTCGGACCTCCGGACTCCTTTACACAGATACGCAGTATTTT
v_gene: TRBV13
d_gene: -
abundance: once
j_gene: TRBJ2-3

CDR3aa: CASSLPWTGVQSYGYTF
CDR3nt: TGTGCCAGCAGCTTACCGTGGACAGGGGTCCAGTCCTATGGCTACACCTTC
v_gene: TRBV7-4
d_gene: TRBD1
abundance: -
j_gene: TRBJ1-2

CDR3aa: CASFPRLAGGSSYNEQFF
CDR3nt: TGTGCCAGCTTCCCACGACTAGCGGGGGGGAGCTCCTACAATGAGCAGTTCTTC
v_gene: TRBV28
d_gene: TRBD2
abundance: -
j_gene: TRBJ2-1

CDR3aa: CATGYTIYEQYF
CDR3nt: TGTGCCACCGGCTATACTATCTACGAGCAGTACTTC
v_gene: TRBV6-5
d_gene: -
abundance: -
j_gene: TRBJ2-7

CDR3aa: CASSSGGGETQYF
CDR3nt: TGTGCCAGCAGCTCCGGGGGGGGAGAGACCCAGTACTTC
v_gene: TRBV7-3
d_gene: TRBD2
abundance: -
j_gene: TRBJ2-5

CDR3aa: CASSPKTGQETQYF
CDR3nt: TGTGCCAGCTCACCGAAGACAGGCCAAGAGACCCAGTACTTC
v_gene: TRBV18
d_gene: -
abundance: -
j_gene: TRBJ2-5

CDR3aa: CASSRPYYNEQFF
CDR3nt: TGCGCCAGCTCCAGGCCCTACTACAATGAGCAGTTCTTC
v_gene: TRBV4-1
d_gene: -
abundance: -
j_gene: TRBJ2-1

CDR3aa: CASSARVDTEAFF
CDR3nt: TGTGCCAGCAGCGCCAGGGTTGACACTGAAGCTTTCTTT
v_gene: TRBV6-4
d_gene: -
abundance: -
j_gene: TRBJ1-1

CDR3aa: CASSRGDSGNTIYF
CDR3nt: TGTGCCAGTAGTAGGGGAGACTCTGGAAACACCATATATTTT
v_gene: TRBV19
d_gene: -
abundance: -
j_gene: TRBJ1-3

CDR3aa: CAWSTGGGYGYTF
CDR3nt: TGTGCCTGGAGCACAGGGGGGGGCTATGGCTACACCTTC
v_gene: TRBV30
d_gene: TRBD1
abundance: -
j_gene: TRBJ1-2

CDR3aa: CSVIDRGLSGELFF
CDR3nt: TGCAGCGTTATCGACAGGGGGCTATCCGGGGAGCTGTTTTTT
v_gene: TRBV29-1
d_gene: TRBD1
abundance: -
j_gene: TRBJ2-2

CDR3aa: CGFSSIREDEAFF
CDR3nt: TGTGGTTTCAGCAGTATCAGGGAGGATGAAGCTTTCTTT
v_gene: TRBV5-4
d_gene: -
abundance: -
j_gene: TRBJ1-1

CDR3aa: CAISESTAEAFF
CDR3nt: TGTGCCATCAGTGAGTCGACAGCTGAAGCTTTCTTT
v_gene: TRBV10-3
d_gene: -
abundance: -
j_gene: TRBJ1-1

CDR3aa: CASSLVQGYSPLHF
CDR3nt: TGTGCCAGCAGCTTAGTTCAGGGTTATTCACCCCTCCACTTT
v_gene: TRBV7-9
d_gene: -
abundance: -
j_gene: TRBJ1-6

CDR3aa: CASSLDRGLWEQYF
CDR3nt: TGTGCCAGCAGCCTGGACAGGGGACTATGGGAGCAGTACTTC
v_gene: TRBV7-9
d_gene: TRBD1
abundance: -
j_gene: TRBJ2-5

CDR3aa: CASQPDSGTGINEQFF
CDR3nt: TGTGCCAGCCAGCCCGATAGCGGAACCGGAATCAATGAGCAGTTCTTC
v_gene: TRBV6-4
d_gene: -
abundance: -
j_gene: TRBJ2-1

CDR3aa: CASISRADTQYF
CDR3nt: TGTGCCAGCATTAGCAGGGCCGATACGCAGTATTTT
v_gene: TRBV28
d_gene: -
abundance: -
j_gene: TRBJ2-3

CDR3aa: CASSLSSGGVYEQYF
CDR3nt: TGTGCCAGCAGTTTATCGTCGGGGGGGGTGTACGAGCAGTACTTC
v_gene: TRBV27
d_gene: TRBD2
abundance: few
j_gene: TRBJ2-7

CDR3aa: CASVRGQGTYGYTF
CDR3nt: TGTGCCAGCGTCAGGGGACAGGGAACCTATGGCTACACCTTC
v_gene: TRBV2
d_gene: TRBD1
abundance: -
j_gene: TRBJ1-2

CDR3aa: CASSQDPRLSEQYF
CDR3nt: TGCGCCAGCAGCCAAGATCCTAGGTTGAGCGAGCAGTACTTC
v_gene: TRBV4-1
d_gene: -
abundance: once
j_gene: TRBJ2-7